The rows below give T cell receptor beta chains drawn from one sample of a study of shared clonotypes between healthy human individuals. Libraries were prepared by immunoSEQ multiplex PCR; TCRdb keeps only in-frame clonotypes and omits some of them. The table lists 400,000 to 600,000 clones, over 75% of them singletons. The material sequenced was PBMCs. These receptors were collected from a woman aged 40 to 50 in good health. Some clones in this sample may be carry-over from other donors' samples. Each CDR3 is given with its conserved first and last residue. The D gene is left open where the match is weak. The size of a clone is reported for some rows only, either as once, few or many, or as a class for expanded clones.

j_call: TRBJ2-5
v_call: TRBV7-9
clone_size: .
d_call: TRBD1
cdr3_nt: TGTGCCAGCAGCCCGACAGGGTACCAAGAGACCCAGTACTTC
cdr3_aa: CASSPTGYQETQYF

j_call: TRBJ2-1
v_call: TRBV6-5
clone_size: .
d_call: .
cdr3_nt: TGTGCCAGCAGCCGGACTAAGGCTGAGCAGTTCTTC
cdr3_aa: CASSRTKAEQFF

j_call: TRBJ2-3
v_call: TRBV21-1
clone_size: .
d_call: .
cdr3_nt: TGTGCCAGCAGCAAAAGAGGTGTTGGGGGCCACACAGATACGCAGTATTTT
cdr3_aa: CASSKRGVGGHTDTQYF

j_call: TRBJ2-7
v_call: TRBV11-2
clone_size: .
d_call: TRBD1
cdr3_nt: TGTGCCAGCAGCTTAATCAGGGGGCGAGTTGGCGAGCAGTACTTC
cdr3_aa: CASSLIRGRVGEQYF

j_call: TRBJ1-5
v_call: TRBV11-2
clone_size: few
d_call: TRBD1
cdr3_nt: TGTGCCAGCAGCTTAGGAAGATCAGGGGGTCAGCCCCAGCATTTT
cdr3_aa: CASSLGRSGGQPQHF

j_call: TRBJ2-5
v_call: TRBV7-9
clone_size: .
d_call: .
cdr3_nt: TGTGCCAGCAGCATCACACCTCAAGAGACCCAGTACTTC
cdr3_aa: CASSITPQETQYF

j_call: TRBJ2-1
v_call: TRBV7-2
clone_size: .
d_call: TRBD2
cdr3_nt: TGTGCCAGCAGCCTGGGACTAGCGGGAGACAATGAGCAGTTCTTC
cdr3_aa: CASSLGLAGDNEQFF

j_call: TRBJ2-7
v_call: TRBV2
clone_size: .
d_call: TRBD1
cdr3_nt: TGTGCCAGCAGTTTGTCCGACAGGGATTTCTTCGGCGAGCAGTACTTC
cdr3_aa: CASSLSDRDFFGEQYF

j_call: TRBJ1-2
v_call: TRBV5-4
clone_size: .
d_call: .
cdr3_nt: TGTGCCAGCAGCTTGGTCAACCCGCTCCGTTACACCTTC
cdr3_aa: CASSLVNPLRYTF

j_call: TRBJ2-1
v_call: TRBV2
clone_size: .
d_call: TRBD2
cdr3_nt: TGTGCCAGCAAAGGACTAGCGGGAGGCGGAAATGAGCAGTTCTTC
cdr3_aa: CASKGLAGGGNEQFF

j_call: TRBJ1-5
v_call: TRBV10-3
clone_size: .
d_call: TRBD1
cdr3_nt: TGTGCCATCAGTGACCTAACAGGGGAGGGTCAGCCCCAGCATTTT
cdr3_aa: CAISDLTGEGQPQHF

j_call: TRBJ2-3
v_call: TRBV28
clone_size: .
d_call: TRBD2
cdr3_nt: TGTGCCAGCAGTACAGCACCCGCCGAACTAGCGGTAAGCACAGATACGCAGTATTTT
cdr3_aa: CASSTAPAELAVSTDTQYF

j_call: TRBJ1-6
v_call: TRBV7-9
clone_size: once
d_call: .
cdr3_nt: TGTGCCAGCAGCTTACCAGGGGACATAGGCTCACCCCTCCACTTT
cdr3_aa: CASSLPGDIGSPLHF

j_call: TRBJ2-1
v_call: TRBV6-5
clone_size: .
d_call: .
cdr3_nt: TGTGCCAGCAGTAGGGACGGGCTGTCCCATGAGCAGTTCTTC
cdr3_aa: CASSRDGLSHEQFF

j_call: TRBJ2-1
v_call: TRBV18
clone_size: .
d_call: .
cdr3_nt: TGTGCCAGCTCCCCAGGACGTCACTACAATGAGCAGTTCTTC
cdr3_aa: CASSPGRHYNEQFF

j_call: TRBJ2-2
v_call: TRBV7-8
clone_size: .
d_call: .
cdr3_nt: TGTGCCAGCAGCTTATCCCTCAGGGCCGGGGAGCTGTTTTTT
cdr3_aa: CASSLSLRAGELFF

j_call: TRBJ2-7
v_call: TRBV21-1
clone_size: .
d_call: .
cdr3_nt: TGTGCCAGCAGCAAAACTAGCGGGAAAACCTACGAGCAGTACTTC
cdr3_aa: CASSKTSGKTYEQYF

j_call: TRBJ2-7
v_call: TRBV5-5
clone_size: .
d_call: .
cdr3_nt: TGTGCCAGCAGCCGGGACTTGCCCTACGAGCAGTACTTC
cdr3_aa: CASSRDLPYEQYF

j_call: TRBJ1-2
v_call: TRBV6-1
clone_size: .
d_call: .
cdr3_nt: TGTGCCAGCACCCGGGAGAGGGGCTCCTATGGCTACACCTTC
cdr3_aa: CASTRERGSYGYTF

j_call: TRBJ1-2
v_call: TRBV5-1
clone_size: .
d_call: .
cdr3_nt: TGCGCCAGCAGCTTGGGCTCAGGGAACTATGGCTACACCTTC
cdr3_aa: CASSLGSGNYGYTF

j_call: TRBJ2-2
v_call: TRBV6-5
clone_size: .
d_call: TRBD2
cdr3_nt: TGTGCCAGCGGCGGGGGGAACACCGGGGAGCTGTTTTTT
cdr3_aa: CASGGGNTGELFF

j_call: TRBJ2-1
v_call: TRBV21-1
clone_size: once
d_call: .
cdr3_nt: TGTGCCAGCAGCATGGCCTCCGGGACTAGCAACAATGAGCAGTTCTTC
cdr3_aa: CASSMASGTSNNEQFF

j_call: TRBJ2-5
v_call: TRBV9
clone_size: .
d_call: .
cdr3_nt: TGTGCCAGCAGCGTAGGAGCAGGGGATGGGGAGACCCAGTACTTC
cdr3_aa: CASSVGAGDGETQYF

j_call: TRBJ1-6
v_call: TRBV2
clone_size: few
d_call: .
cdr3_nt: TGTGCCAGCAGTGAATCATCAGGGCAGAATTCACCCCTCCACTTT
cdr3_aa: CASSESSGQNSPLHF

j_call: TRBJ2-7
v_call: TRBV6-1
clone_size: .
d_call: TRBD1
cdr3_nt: TGTGCCAGCCCTGGGACAGGGAGTTACGAGCAGTACTTC
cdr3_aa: CASPGTGSYEQYF

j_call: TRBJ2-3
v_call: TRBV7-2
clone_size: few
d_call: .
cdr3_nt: TGTGCCAGCAGCTTAGGTGGGAGCACTTATGGGGATACGCAGTATTTT
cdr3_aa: CASSLGGSTYGDTQYF

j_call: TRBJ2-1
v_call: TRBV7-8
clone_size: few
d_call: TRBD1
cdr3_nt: TGTGCCAGCAGCTCCATATTGTCCCGGGACAGTCATGAGGGGTCCTACAATGAGCAGTTCTTC
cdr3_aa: CASSSILSRDSHEGSYNEQFF

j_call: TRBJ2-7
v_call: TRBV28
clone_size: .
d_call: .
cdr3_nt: TGTGCCAGCAGAAACGTAGGGACATTCCACGAGCAGTACTTC
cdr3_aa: CASRNVGTFHEQYF

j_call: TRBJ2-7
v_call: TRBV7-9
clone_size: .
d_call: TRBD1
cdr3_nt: TGTGCCAGCAGCTCAAATGACAGGGGCGCCTACGAGCAGTACTTC
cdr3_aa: CASSSNDRGAYEQYF

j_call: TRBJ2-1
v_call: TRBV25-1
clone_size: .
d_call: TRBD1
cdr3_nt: TGTGCCAGCAGCGAACCACGACAGGGCTCCTACAATGAGCAGTTCTTC
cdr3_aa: CASSEPRQGSYNEQFF

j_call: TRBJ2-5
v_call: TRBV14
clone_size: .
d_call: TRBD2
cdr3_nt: TGTGCCAGCAGCCAACGGGGGACGGGGGGCCAAGAGACCCAGTACTTC
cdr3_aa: CASSQRGTGGQETQYF

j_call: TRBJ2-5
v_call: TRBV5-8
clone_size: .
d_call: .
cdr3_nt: TGTGCCAGCAGCTTGGGGTCTAGCGCGGAGACCCAGTACTTC
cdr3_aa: CASSLGSSAETQYF

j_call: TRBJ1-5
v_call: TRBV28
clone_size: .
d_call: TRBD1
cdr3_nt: TGTGCCAGCAGTTCGAGGCCAGGGGGAGGTAATCAGCCCCAGCATTTT
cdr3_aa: CASSSRPGGGNQPQHF

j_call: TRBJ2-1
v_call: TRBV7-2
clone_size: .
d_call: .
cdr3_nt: TGTGCCAGCAGCTTACACAGGGCCGCCTACAATGAGCAGTTCTTC
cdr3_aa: CASSLHRAAYNEQFF

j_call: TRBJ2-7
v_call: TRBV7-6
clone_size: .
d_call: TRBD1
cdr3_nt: TGTGCCAGCAGCCCCCGCCCCCCCGGACAGGGGGTTATCTACGAGCAGTACTTC
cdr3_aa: CASSPRPPGQGVIYEQYF

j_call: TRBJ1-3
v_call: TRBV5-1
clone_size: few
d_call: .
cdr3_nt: TGCGCCAGCAGCTTGGGTGGACCTGCTGTTGACACCATATATTTT
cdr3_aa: CASSLGGPAVDTIYF

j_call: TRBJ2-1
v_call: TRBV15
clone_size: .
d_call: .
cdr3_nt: TGTGCCACCAGCAGAGTTGGACTGCTTGACAATGAGCAGTTCTTC
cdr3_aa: CATSRVGLLDNEQFF

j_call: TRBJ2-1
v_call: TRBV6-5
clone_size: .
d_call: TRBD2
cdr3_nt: TGTGCCAGCAGTTACGTCCTAGCGGCCTACAATGAGCAGTTCTTC
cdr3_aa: CASSYVLAAYNEQFF

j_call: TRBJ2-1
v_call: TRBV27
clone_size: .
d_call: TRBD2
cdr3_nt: TGTGCCAGCAGTATCTTCGGGACTAGCGGGAGCTACAATGAGCAGTTCTTC
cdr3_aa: CASSIFGTSGSYNEQFF

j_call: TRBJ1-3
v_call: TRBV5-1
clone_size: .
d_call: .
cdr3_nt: TGCGCCAGCAGCTTTCAGGGCTCTGGAAACACCATATATTTT
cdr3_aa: CASSFQGSGNTIYF

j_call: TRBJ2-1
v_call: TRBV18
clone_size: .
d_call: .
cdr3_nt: TGTGCCAGCTCACCACAGGCAAAGGGAAATGAGCAGTTCTTC
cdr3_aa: CASSPQAKGNEQFF